The sequence of this TCR beta chain was determined in a study of Tregs in tolerant kidney transplant recipients. Study-wide points: The most relevant donor-specific Treg TCRbeta repertoire apparently came from expansion with activated donor B cells.

The table lists this clone with a count of one. The antigen is not known. Thawed PBMCs were FACS-sorted into unstimulated CD4+CD25+CD127- regulatory T cells, CD4+CD25- non-regulatory cells, CD4 and CD8 cells. The CDR3 sequence is 14 residues long. From germline, CDR1 is LNHDA and CDR2 SQIVND (reference sequence). Trimming removed 7 bases from V and 2 bases from J; junction bases left unmatched: 6. The data were produced by immunoSEQ multiplex PCR, yet TCRdb's version contains in-frame clones alone and is incomplete. Of about 240,000 clones listed, 84% are singletons. The rearrangement joins TRBV19 to TRBJ1-2; 8 bases are a match to TRBD1. The receptor comes from a human donor in good health. The sample consisted of CD4+ T cells from blood. Here the CDR3 DNA reads TGTGCCAGTAATCGGGACAGGACCAACTATGGCTACACCTTC. This translates into CASNRDRTNYGYTF.